Each of the 14 T cell receptor beta chains below was sequenced from the same sample in a study of tumor-infiltrating lymphocytes in primary liver carcinoma. The blood RNA (from unsorted whole blood) was obtained, and germline DNA was also extracted. TCR beta cDNA was made from 450 to 500 ng total RNA with a constant-region primer. Construction of TCR beta libraries relied on three successive nested multiplex PCR rounds employing slightly modified ARM-PCR. PCR rounds one and two used TRBV1-TRBV30 forward primers with a C-beta reverse primer for about 11 cycles each. TCRdb analysed the multiplex PCR reads with MiXCR anew, one entry per CDR3 protein. The sample lists about 350,000 distinct CDR3 sequences, approximately 64% occurring once. The sample taken for sequencing was peripheral blood. The receptors originated from a man aged 35 to 55 with primary liver carcinoma and hepatitis B virus infection.

This sequence joins TRBV5-4 and TRBJ2-5; D may be TRBD1 (5 bases). V was clipped by 0 bases and J by 7 bases, with 16 bases between them. This CDR3 region has 15 residues. Germline lookup yields CDR1 SGHNT and CDR2 YYREEE (reference sequence). As DNA, the CDR3 is TGTGCCAGCAGCTTGGCCAGGGAATTGTTTGGGACCCAGTACTTC. This gives the protein CASSLARELFGTQYF.

The chain joins TRBV5-1 to TRBJ2-3; D might be TRBD1 (6 bases). This CDR3 region has 14 residues. With 4 bases removed from V and 2 bases from J, the gap between germline ends came to 11 bases. Per germline, CDR1 SGHRS and CDR2 YFSETQ. CDR3 sequence: CASSTTGTTDTQYF. CDR3 sequence (DNA): TGCGCCAGCAGCACCACAGGGACCACAGATACGCAGTATTTT.

The chain recombines TRBV10-3 with TRBJ2-2, with D possibly being TRBD1 (6 bases). The CDR3 consists of 15 residues. CDR1 is ENHRY, CDR2 SYGVKD, per germline. The germline V and J ends were trimmed by 6 bases and 2 bases, with 13 bases remaining between them. The CDR3 DNA follows: TGTGCCATCAGCGAGACAGGAGGCAACACCGGGGAGCTGTTTTTT. Its protein product is CAISETGGNTGELFF.

At least ten counts were recorded for this clonotype. The CDR3 region has the DNA TGTGCCATCAAAGGGACAGGGGGCGATGGCTACACCTTC. Amino acid sequence: CAIKGTGGDGYTF. The V call is TRBV10-3, the J call TRBJ1-2, with TRBD1 identical over 12 bases. The CDR3 is made up of 13 amino acids. Trimming took 7 bases from V and 6 from J; bases not matched to a gene: 3. Germline assignment: CDR1 ENHRY and CDR2 SYGVKD.

Points on this clonotype: One junction end disagrees with the germline gene, perhaps due to a read error. CDR3 in amino acids: CASCPRTVMNTGAFF. The CDR3 DNA is TGTGCCAGCTGTCCACGGACAGTCATGAACACTGGAGCTTTCTTT. The genes are TRBV6-1 and TRBJ1-1, with D tentatively TRBD1 (6 bases). This CDR3 is 15 amino acids long. Germline-derived CDR1 and CDR2 are MNHNS and SASEGT.

Ten or more counts support this clonotype. V usage is TRBV6-1 and J usage is TRBJ2-2, with 7 nucleotides matching TRBD1. V gave up 3 bases and J gave up 3 bases; unmatched junction bases: 1. The CDR3 is 14 amino acids. Germline V gene sequence: CDR1 MNHNS, CDR2 SASEGT. The CDR3 region is CASSDQGDTGELFF. CDR3 DNA: TGTGCCAGCAGTGACCAGGGGGACACCGGGGAGCTGTTTTTT.

J is TRBJ2-1 and V is TRBV11-2; 7 bases align to TRBD1. Germline V gene sequence: CDR1 SGHAT, CDR2 FQNNGV. This CDR3 is 16 amino acids long. V gave up 4 bases and J gave up 4 bases; unmatched junction bases: 10. The CDR3 DNA reads TGTGCCAGCAGCTCCTCGACAGGGCGCCTGTACAATGAGCAGTTCTTC. Protein sequence: CASSSSTGRLYNEQFF.

This clonotype showed up many times. The genes are TRBV6-5 and TRBJ2-6; no reliable D call. Trimming took off 7 bases at V and 3 bases at J, with 4 bases between the two ends. The CDR3 is 12 amino acids. From germline, CDR1 is MNHEY and CDR2 SVGAGI. The CDR3 protein is CASMGGANVLTF. DNA for the CDR3: TGTGCCAGCATGGGTGGGGCCAACGTCCTGACTTTC.

This clonotype was seen more than once but under ten times. The chain has TRBV4-1 and TRBJ2-7; D remains unclear. V was trimmed by 0 bases and J by 0 bases, leaving 3 bases between them. CDR1 and CDR2 from the germline V gene are MGHRA and YSYEKL. The CDR3 runs to 13 residues. This CDR3 is CASSQDYSYEQYF. CDR3 coding DNA: TGCGCCAGCAGCCAAGATTACTCCTACGAGCAGTACTTC.

The chain recombines TRBV5-5 with TRBJ2-5; maybe TRBD1 (6 bases). The CDR3 extends over 14 amino acids. The germline V gene has CDR1 SGHKS and CDR2 YYEKEE (reference sequence). Trimming took off 3 bases at V and 5 bases at J, with 14 bases between the two ends. The DNA for the CDR3 is TGTGCCAGCAGCTCCGTGGGGGCTCAGGAGACCCAGTACTTC. Amino acid sequence: CASSSVGAQETQYF.

This clonotype was recorded only once. This is likely a read error, given that the CDR3 carries no conserved phenylalanine or tryptophan at its end. This rearrangement joins TRBV6-5 to TRBJ2-6, with D possibly being TRBD1 (5 bases). The CDR3 loop spans 17 amino acids. Germline CDR1 and CDR2: MNHEY and SVGAGI. CDR3: CACSYSQGLSGANVLTL. CDR3 bases: TGTGCCTGCAGTTACTCTCAGGGTTTATCTGGGGCCAACGTCCTGACTTTA.

This clonotype was seen just once. The chain combines TRBV20-1 with TRBJ1-2; D not certain. Germline V gene data show CDR1 as DFQATT and CDR2 as SNEGSKA (reference sequence). This CDR3 region has 12 residues. Deletions cut 2 bases from V and 8 bases from J, with 12 bases between. The CDR3 DNA sequence: TGCAGTGCTAGACCTGACCCGCTAGGCTACACCTTC. Translation gives CSARPDPLGYTF.

There are many counts of this clonotype. The chain links TRBV6-5 to TRBJ2-5; either TRBD1 or TRBD2 may fit D (5 bases each). The CDR3 is 15 residues long. Deletions cut 0 bases from V and 0 bases from J, with 8 bases between. Germline CDR1 reads MNHEY; CDR2 reads SVGAGI. This CDR3 reads CASSYSVGDQETQYF. As DNA, the CDR3 is TGTGCCAGCAGTTACTCGGTGGGGGACCAAGAGACCCAGTACTTC.

This clonotype appeared many times. The chain couples TRBV4-2 to TRBJ2-1, with 7 bases aligning to TRBD1. CDR1 LGHNA and CDR2 YNFKEQ come from the germline V gene. The CDR3 sequence is 14 residues long. V was clipped by 1 base and J by 4 bases; unmatched bases: 1. The CDR3 here is CASSQGTGYNEQFF. DNA for the CDR3: TGTGCCAGCAGCCAAGGGACAGGATACAATGAGCAGTTCTTC.